What follows are 22 T cell receptor beta chains derived from one specimen sequenced in a study of OX40 agonist ivuxolimab in advanced cancers. The library was generated by the immunoSEQ multiplex PCR assay. Here the immuneACCESS table is served through TCRdb, limited to in-frame sequences with V and J called. Missing clones are a known gap in these copies; in checked studies unresolved V genes cover under half, and the rest lacks a known reason. Counted in this sample were 55,000 to 75,000 clones; less than 85% of them appeared once. Approximately 4% of the sample is taken by the ten largest. The material was CD4+ or CD8+ T cells sorted from blood, obtained in a trial of the OX40 agonist ivuxolimab. Every receptor here comes from an adult with an advanced solid tumor such as melanoma, head and neck, liver or kidney cancer.

This clone was counted a few times. CDR3 in amino acids: CSVAPLGGNTIYF. CDR3 DNA: TGCAGCGTTGCCCCGCTGGGGGGAAACACCATATATTTT. The rearrangement joins TRBV29-1 to TRBJ1-3, with D unclear. The ends were cut back, 4 bases at V and 4 bases at J, with 11 bases in the middle. Germline V gene sequence: CDR1 SQVTM, CDR2 ANQGSEA. The CDR3 spans 13 residues.

Details on this clone: The identical CDR3 is also encoded by other nucleotide sequences in the sample. The chain combines TRBV6-5 with TRBJ2-7, with 10 positions matching TRBD1. Germline V gene lookup returns CDR1 MNHEY and CDR2 SVGAGI. The CDR3 extends over 14 amino acids. Germline trimming cut 2 bases from V and 4 bases from J; bases unmatched to any gene: 2. The CDR3 spells CASSYRDRGYEQYF. The DNA of the CDR3 is TGTGCCAGCAGTTACCGGGACAGGGGATACGAGCAGTACTTC.

CDR3 sequence reads: CASSRELRDTQYF. The CDR3 DNA sequence: TGTGCCAGCAGCAGAGAACTAAGGGATACGCAGTATTTT. The chain links TRBV7-2 to TRBJ2-3, with D unresolved. Per germline, CDR1 SGHTA and CDR2 FQGNSA. Deletions cut 5 bases from V and 6 bases from J, with 12 bases between. This CDR3 has 13 residues.

The chain links TRBV19 to TRBJ1-1; D unclear. Germline loops: CDR1 LNHDA, CDR2 SQIVND (reference sequence). Trimming stripped 3 bases from V and 6 bases from J, with 11 bases between. The CDR3 extends over 13 amino acids. The CDR3 here is CASSIKRYAEAFF. The CDR3 coding sequence is TGTGCCAGTAGTATTAAACGGTACGCTGAAGCTTTCTTT.

This clone was seen more than once but under ten times. The chain joins TRBV11-1 to TRBJ1-2; D is ambiguous. Trimming removed 1 base at V and 7 bases at J, with 10 bases between. The CDR3 runs 13 residues. From germline, CDR1 is SGHAT and CDR2 FQDESV (reference sequence). CDR3 in DNA: TGTGCCAGCAGCTTAGTAGGAGAGGCTGGCTACACCTTC. Its translation: CASSLVGEAGYTF.

This clone was seen only a few times. The chain uses TRBV30 and TRBJ1-5, with D perhaps matching TRBD1 (6 bases). With 2 bases removed from V and 3 bases from J, the gap between germline ends came to 11 bases. CDR1 and CDR2 from the germline V gene are GTSNPN and SVGIG (reference sequence). The CDR3 covers 14 residues. The CDR3 DNA sequence: TGTGCCTGGAGTACGAGGGGGTACAATCAGCCCCAGCATTTT. Translation: CAWSTRGYNQPQHF.

The chain is built from TRBV7-8 and TRBJ1-4, with a tentative D call TRBD1 (5 bases). V shed 5 bases and J shed 5 bases, with 18 bases lying between them. Germline values: CDR1 SGHVS, CDR2 FQNEAQ. The CDR3 runs to 16 residues. The CDR3 DNA reads TGTGCCAGCAGCCTCAAGACGACAGTAGGGAATGAAAAACTGTTTTTT. Translating it yields CASSLKTTVGNEKLFF.

The chain uses TRBV5-4 and TRBJ2-1; D possibly uses TRBD1 or TRBD2 (5 bases each). Germline V gene lookup returns CDR1 SGHNT and CDR2 YYREEE (reference sequence). With 2 bases removed from V and 0 bases from J, the gap between germline ends came to 9 bases. The CDR3 runs 15 residues. The CDR3 DNA sequence: TGTGCCAGCAGCTTCGACAGCGGCTCCTACAATGAGCAGTTCTTC. Translation: CASSFDSGSYNEQFF.

V and J are TRBV27 and TRBJ2-7; D may correspond to TRBD1 or TRBD2 (7 bases each). CDR1 and CDR2 from the germline V gene are MNHEY and SMNVEV (reference sequence). The CDR3 totals 14 residues. Trimming stripped 6 bases from V and 2 bases from J, with 14 bases between. CDR3 amino acids: CASSLRGGPYEQYF. CDR3 DNA: TGTGCCAGCAGCCTCAGGGGGGGGCCCTACGAGCAGTACTTC.

The chain links TRBV7-3 to TRBJ2-1; 12 bases are a match to TRBD1. Germline-derived CDR1 and CDR2 are SGHTA and FQGTGA. This CDR3 is built from 16 residues. V lost 6 bases and J lost 2; bases outside the gene matches: 5. CDR3 region: CASRPGTGGTYNEQFF. The CDR3 bases are TGTGCCAGCAGACCAGGGACAGGGGGCACCTACAATGAGCAGTTCTTC. The entire variable domain, with the rest obtained from reference TRBV7-3 and TRBJ2-1, is as follows: GAGVSQTPSNKVTEKGKYVELRCDPISGHTALYWYRQSLGQGPEFLIYFQGTGAADDSGLPNDRFFAVRPEGSVSTLKIQRTERGDSAVYLCASRPGTGGTYNEQFFGPGTRLTVL.

The J gene is TRBJ2-7, the V gene TRBV30; D might be TRBD1 (5 bases). V lost 3 bases and J 4 bases, leaving 10 bases between the germline ends. Germline V lookup: CDR1 GTSNPN, CDR2 SVGIG (reference sequence). There are 12 residues in the CDR3. CDR3: CAWRSGPYEQYF. CDR3 coding DNA: TGTGCCTGGAGATCAGGGCCTTACGAGCAGTACTTC.

This clone was detected a few times. The chain combines TRBV6-5 with TRBJ1-3, with 7 bases lining up with TRBD1. Per germline, CDR1 MNHEY and CDR2 SVGAGI. V was clipped by 2 bases and J by 6 bases; unmatched bases: 1. The CDR3 covers 13 residues. CDR3 loop: CASSYEGANTIYF. The CDR3, as DNA: TGTGCCAGCAGTTACGAGGGGGCAAACACCATATATTTT.

V and J are TRBV18 and TRBJ1-3; D uncertain. This CDR3 is built from 10 residues. Trimming cost V 6 bases and J 7 bases, with 4 bases left between them. CDR1 and CDR2 (germline): KGHSH, LQKENI. The CDR3 DNA follows: TGTGCCAGCTCGGGGAACACCATATATTTT. It encodes CASSGNTIYF.

The V call is TRBV5-1, the J call TRBJ1-5; D is undetermined. V dropped 0 bases and J dropped 0 bases, with 7 bases sitting between them. The CDR3 loop spans 15 amino acids. Germline V gene sequence: CDR1 SGHRS, CDR2 YFSETQ. The CDR3 sequence: CASSLEGDSNQPQHF. In DNA, the CDR3 is TGCGCCAGCAGCTTGGAAGGAGATAGCAATCAGCCCCAGCATTTT. The whole variable domain, filled in from reference TRBV5-1 and TRBJ1-5, reads KAGVTQTPRYLIKTRGQQVTLSCSPISGHRSVSWYQQTPGQGLQFLFEYFSETQRNKGNFPGRFSGRQFSNSRSEMNVSTLELGDSALYLCASSLEGDSNQPQHFGDGTRLSIL.

This clone came up a few times. The chain has TRBV5-1 and TRBJ2-2, with 8 bases matching TRBD1. Germline CDR1 reads SGHRS; CDR2 reads YFSETQ. The CDR3 sequence is 20 residues long. J gave up 0 bases and V 4 bases, and 17 bases lay outside the gene matches. The CDR3 sequence: CASSPQPGQAFFANTGELFF. As DNA, the CDR3 is TGCGCCAGCAGCCCCCAACCGGGACAGGCATTTTTCGCGAACACCGGGGAGCTGTTTTTT.

The V and J genes are TRBV7-2 and TRBJ2-5; a possible D gene is TRBD2 (6 bases). Germline CDR1 is SGHTA and CDR2 is FQGNSA. Trimming took off 3 bases at V and 2 bases at J, with 10 bases between the two ends. The CDR3 is 14 amino acids. CDR3 DNA sequence: TGTGCCAGCAGCTTCCATGGGGGGCAAGAGACCCAGTACTTC. It codes for CASSFHGGQETQYF.

The chain combines TRBV7-9 with TRBJ2-1; D not certain. The CDR3 is 11 amino acids. V dropped 7 bases and J dropped 6 bases, with 7 bases sitting between them. Germline CDR1 and CDR2: SEHNR and FQNEAQ (reference sequence). CDR3 sequence: CASTDTNEQFF. The CDR3 nucleotides read TGTGCCAGCACTGACACCAATGAGCAGTTCTTC.

The chain has TRBV5-4 and TRBJ2-3; 8 positions agree with TRBD2. Germline lookup yields CDR1 SGHNT and CDR2 YYREEE (reference sequence). The CDR3 length is 15 residues. The V and J ends lost 0 bases and 1 base, in that order; junction bases with no gene match: 1. The CDR3 sequence: CASSLEAGGTDTQYF. For the CDR3, the DNA is TGTGCCAGCAGCTTGGAAGCGGGAGGCACAGATACGCAGTATTTT.

The chain uses TRBV6-5 and TRBJ1-1, with D unclear. The CDR3 is made up of 13 amino acids. Germline V CDR1 and CDR2: MNHEY, SVGAGI. V was cut by 10 bases and J by 0 bases, with 12 bases left in between. The CDR3 nucleotides are TGTGCCACCTCGGACCCTATGAACACTGAAGCTTTCTTT. Protein: CATSDPMNTEAFF.

The rearrangement joins TRBV19 to TRBJ2-3; no reliable D call. Germline V gives CDR1 LNHDA, CDR2 SQIVND (reference sequence). The ends were cut back, 5 bases at V and 6 bases at J, with 18 bases in the middle. This CDR3 comprises 15 residues. This CDR3 is CASSPAETYTDTQYF. The CDR3 DNA reads as TGTGCCAGTAGTCCAGCCGAGACTTACACGGATACGCAGTATTTT.

This chain connects TRBV30 to TRBJ2-7, with TRBD2 matching 8 bases. The V gene's germline CDR1 is GTSNPN and CDR2 SVGIG (reference sequence). V lost 4 bases to trimming and J lost 1 base; unmatched junction nucleotides: 3. This CDR3 is built from 13 residues. The CDR3 nucleotides are TGTGCCTGGATTGCGGGGGGTTCCTACGAGCAGTACTTC. Amino acids: CAWIAGGSYEQYF.

V gene TRBV5-6 combines with J gene TRBJ2-7; tentative D call: TRBD1 (6 bases). Germline assignment: CDR1 SGHDT and CDR2 YYEEEE. This CDR3 has 15 residues. Trimming stripped 4 bases from V and 4 bases from J, with 18 bases between. The CDR3 is CASSVFRDNRYEQYF. CDR3 DNA sequence: TGTGCCAGCAGCGTTTTCAGGGACAATCGGTACGAGCAGTACTTC.